The next 3 T cell receptor beta chains were all read from a single sample in a study of blood T cell repertoires in COVID-19. Only in-frame clones appear in the TCRdb table, and some are missing; sequencing was by immunoSEQ multiplex PCR. Of about 68,000 clones listed, 84% are singletons. Material: peripheral blood. The source of these receptors is a man in his fifties or sixties with active COVID-19.

The V call is TRBV9, the J call TRBJ2-5; D is unclear. CDR3 length equals 14 residues. Trimming shortened V by 2 bases and J by 4 bases, and 12 bases separated the two germline ends. Per the germline V gene, CDR1 is SGDLS and CDR2 is YYNGEE. The CDR3 sequence: CASSVTHLRETQYF. The CDR3 DNA follows: TGTGCCAGCAGCGTCACCCACCTGCGAGAGACCCAGTACTTC.

The chain couples TRBV7-2 to TRBJ1-3, with a weak D call TRBD1 (6 bases). Germline V gene data show CDR1 as SGHTA and CDR2 as FQGNSA. This CDR3 has 14 amino acids. The ends were cut back, 5 bases at V and 2 bases at J, with 10 bases in the middle. DNA of the CDR3: TGTGCCAGCAGCCCAACAGGGACTGGAAACACCATATATTTT. Its protein product is CASSPTGTGNTIYF.

This CDR3 is CASSYDRQGGGYTF. CDR3 nucleotide sequence: TGTGCCAGCAGTTACGACCGACAGGGGGGTGGCTACACCTTC. The rearrangement uses TRBV6-5 and TRBJ1-2, with TRBD1 identical over 9 bases. CDR1 and CDR2 (germline): MNHEY, SVGAGI. The V and J ends lost 2 bases and 7 bases, in that order; junction bases with no gene match: 5. The CDR3 has 14 residues.